The clone carrying this TCR beta chain has a handful of counts. Its specificity is unknown. This record comes from a study of blood T cells in healthy people across ages. The V gene lost 3 bases and the J gene lost 8 bases, with 12 bases spanning the gap. CDR1 is SGHRS, CDR2 YFSETQ, per germline. The CDR3 loop spans 14 amino acids. Study findings and constraints: Without sorted subsets, naive and antigen-experienced compartments could not be conclusively compared. Naive T cell percentage by flow cytometry tracked strongly with beta diversity.

Primers used in a second PCR of about 7 to 12 cycles were a sample-barcoded 5' primer and a J-beta primer mix. Using its own MiXCR run on the 5' RACE reads, TCRdb lists one record per CDR3 protein. The sample consists of about a million distinct CDR3 sequences, roughly 52% of them appearing once. The source of this sequence is a man aged 25 to 40 in good health. The chain is built from TRBV5-1 and TRBJ1-6, with D possibly TRBD1 on 5 matching bases. Sequenced sample: blood. The CDR3 loop reads CASSSGTQDSPLHF. DNA for the CDR3: TGCGCCAGCAGCTCCGGGACTCAGGATTCACCCCTCCACTTT.